What follows are 5 T cell receptor beta chains derived from one specimen sequenced in a study of T-cell reconstitution after alpha-beta-depleted transplantation in children. A TCRbeta library incorporating unique molecular identifiers was prepared. TCRdb analysed the PCR reads with MiXCR anew, one entry per CDR3 protein. Here the sample spans around 400,000 distinct CDR3 sequences, 20% being singletons. The sample in question was PBMCs from the stem cell graft donor, obtained from the stem cell graft. The receptors were sampled from a human donor who donated a stem cell graft to a child with acute myeloid leukemia.

This clonotype has a handful of counts. The chain couples TRBV12-3 or TRBV12-4 to TRBJ2-1; D may be TRBD2 (6 bases). The CDR3 runs to 14 residues. The V and J ends lost 4 bases and 5 bases respectively, with 12 bases between them. The CDR3 DNA follows: TGTGCCAGCAGTTGGGTGGGGGAGGACAATGAGCAGTTCTTC. Translating gives CASSWVGEDNEQFF.

This sequence joins TRBV6-1 and TRBJ2-7, with TRBD1 identical over 7 bases. The CDR3 is 14 amino acids. Germline lookup yields CDR1 MNHNS and CDR2 SASEGT. V dropped 4 bases and J dropped 2; count of bases not matched to a gene: 5. CDR3 in amino acids: CASSVDRAAYEQYF. The CDR3 DNA follows: TGTGCCAGCAGTGTTGACAGGGCCGCCTACGAGCAGTACTTC.

This clonotype was found a few times. V and J are TRBV6-5 and TRBJ1-3; TRBD1 might be the D (5 bases). The length of the CDR3 is 16 residues. V lost 5 bases and J 0 bases, leaving 14 bases between the germline ends. The germline V gene has CDR1 MNHEY and CDR2 SVGAGI. Here the CDR3 DNA reads TGTGCCAGCAGTCCTGCGTCGGGGCTCTCTGGAAACACCATATATTTT. Translation gives CASSPASGLSGNTIYF.

This clonotype has ten or more counts. The CDR3 bases are TGCAGTGCCCCGGACAGGGGGCACATTCAGTACTTC. Encoded protein: CSAPDRGHIQYF. The rearrangement uses TRBV20-1 and TRBJ2-4; TRBD1 matches at 11 bases. The CDR3 is 12 amino acids. Germline assignment: CDR1 DFQATT and CDR2 SNEGSKA (reference sequence). V lost 6 bases and J lost 8; bases outside the gene matches: 3.

This clonotype was counted only a few times. This chain connects TRBV6-1 to TRBJ2-7; 12 positions agree with TRBD2. The CDR3 contains 14 residues. The J segment lost 5 bases and the V segment lost 7 bases, leaving 6 bases of the junction unmatched. Germline lookup yields CDR1 MNHNS and CDR2 SASEGT. CDR3 coding DNA: TGTGCCAGCACCAGGACTAGCGGGGTCGACGAGCAGTACTTC. Its translation: CASTRTSGVDEQYF.